The TCR beta chain under discussion was sequenced for a study of blood T cell repertoires in COVID-19. For the study at large: From the United States, Italy and Spain came samples of acute and convalescent COVID-19. PBMCs, B-cell-depleted T cells, or T cells were the source of the cDNA or gDNA that made up the material.

Under the authors' procedure: Reference gene primer amplification yielded estimated nucleated cell counts. Some clones are missing from TCRdb's copy, which holds only in-frame ones; the method was immunoSEQ multiplex PCR. V and J calls and clone size follow that table, whereas D and trimming were derived from the DNA. The data contain about 180,000 clones, about 84% of them singletons. In Seattle, patients joined the study during active infection and were tracked longitudinally. CDR1 LNHDA and CDR2 SQIVND come from the germline V gene (reference sequence). Between the trimmed V and J ends, which lost 3 bases and 7 bases, there was a span of 12 bases. The CDR3 length is 14 residues.

This TCR came from a person between 65 and 79 years old with COVID-19, enrolled during active disease. The sample comprised peripheral blood. V is TRBV19 and J is TRBJ2-2; the D gene is possibly TRBD2 (6 bases). CDR3 nucleotide sequence: TGTGCCAGTAGTATTCCCGGGACTTTCGGGGAGCTGTTTTTT. This codes for CASSIPGTFGELFF.